The T cell receptor (beta chain) under discussion was sequenced for a study of T cells in Graves' hyperthyroidism and ophthalmopathy. From RNA transcripts, TCR beta CDR3 regions were amplified. The TCR CDR3 was amplified in a first-round RT-PCR using the HTBI primer set. TCRdb fed the multiplex PCR reads into MiXCR, producing one record per CDR3 protein. There are approximately 590,000 distinct CDR3 sequences in the sample; 15% to 19% occur only once, and 6.5% to 8% lies in the top ten. The CDR3 loop spans 17 amino acids. Per germline, CDR1 SGHKS and CDR2 YYEKEE (reference sequence). With V trimmed by 6 bases and J by 3 bases, 14 bases remained unmatched.

Sequenced: blood. This chain uses TRBV5-5 with TRBJ2-2; TRBD2 aligns across 7 bases. The receptor's source is a woman aged 25-40 years with Graves' hyperthyroidism. CDR3 loop: CASTRGPRSGDTGELFF. CDR3 nucleotides: TGTGCCAGCACCCGGGGTCCGAGGAGCGGGGACACCGGGGAGCTGTTTTTT.